This T cell receptor (beta chain) was found in a study of T cell responses to AZD1222 COVID-19 vaccine. Study observations and caveats: Dominant at 160-218 and 743-854, vaccine-associated CD4 TCRs also spanned spike. Donors were mostly white British, more females; clonal diversity possibly underestimated. Reports say nearly half of spike-specific TCRs go after unmutated variant regions. None of the repertoires were sampled until the peak T cell response had passed.

Generated by immunoSEQ multiplex PCR, the TCRdb table keeps only in-frame clones and is missing some. The data contain about 130,000 clones, 90% of them seen just once; the ten biggest clones take up about 4.2%. Trimming pared 2 bases from V and 2 bases from J, leaving 15 bases between. The CDR3 runs to 16 residues. Germline CDR1 reads KGHDR; CDR2 reads SFDVKD. On this clone itself: The antigen is undetermined.

The specimen was peripheral blood, collected on day 0 of MenACWY control vaccination. The V call is TRBV24-1, the J call TRBJ2-7; D perhaps matches TRBD1 (5 bases). The origin of this receptor is an adult in good health. CDR3 DNA: TGTGCCACCAGTGATTCCACCAGGGATATCACCTACGAGCAGTACTTC. This encodes CATSDSTRDITYEQYF.